Below are 11 T cell receptor beta chains sequenced from a single sample in a study of shared clonotypes between healthy human individuals (TCRdb year 2020). The library relied on the immunoSEQ multiplex PCR assay. Imported from immuneACCESS, the table was reduced by TCRdb to in-frame sequences with V and J called. These copies leave out some clones; in studies compared against another copy, an unresolved V gene accounts for under half, and the cause of the remainder is not known. Recorded for this sample are 2 million to 2.5 million clones; over 90% of them occurred a single time. The biggest ten clones account for 0.39% of the sample. The sample was naive CD4+ T cells from PBMCs. The meaning of the sample's cell subset or site label: CD45RA+ positively selected. Receptors originate from a man aged 18 to 30 in good health. Some clones in this sample may be carry-over from other donors' samples.

The table lists this clone with a count of one. This same CDR3 is encoded by further DNA sequences in the sample. The chain combines TRBV20-1 with TRBJ2-5; 8 nucleotides line up with TRBD2. The CDR3 runs to 11 residues. Trimming cost V 6 bases and J 4 bases; bases outside gene matches: 1. Germline CDR1 DFQATT, CDR2 SNEGSKA (reference sequence). The CDR3: CSAGGGETQYF. The CDR3 DNA is TGCAGTGCCGGGGGGGGAGAGACCCAGTACTTC.

CDR3 region: CASSSGSSGRRNEQYF. In DNA, the CDR3 is TGCGCCAGCAGCTCCGGTTCTAGCGGGAGAAGAAACGAGCAGTACTTC. The V gene is TRBV5-1, the J gene TRBJ2-7; 10 bases fit TRBD2. The germline V gene has CDR1 SGHRS and CDR2 YFSETQ. The V gene end was trimmed by 3 bases and the J gene end by 5 bases; junction bases not matched to a gene: 11. This CDR3 is built from 16 residues.

CDR3 DNA sequence: TGTGCCAGCGTAGCGGGAGGGATTACCTACGAGCAGTACTTC. The encoded protein is CASVAGGITYEQYF. The rearrangement links TRBV28 to TRBJ2-7; TRBD2 agrees at 11 bases. The germline V gene has CDR1 MDHEN and CDR2 SYDVKM. This CDR3 is built from 14 residues. The trim removed 8 bases at V and 2 bases at J, leaving 5 bases unmatched.

V gene TRBV10-1 combines with J gene TRBJ2-5, with a possible D match to TRBD2 (6 bases). V lost 3 bases, J lost 5 bases, and 16 bases lay in between. This CDR3 region has 15 residues. The germline V gene encodes CDR1 WNHNN and CDR2 SYGVQD (reference sequence). CDR3 residues: CASSDSRGKRETQYF. In DNA, the CDR3 is TGCGCCAGCAGTGACTCGCGGGGAAAGAGGGAGACCCAGTACTTC.

This clone has just one count. The genes are TRBV11-3 and TRBJ2-2; possible D gene TRBD1, 5 bases. V was cut by 10 bases and J by 2 bases, with 11 bases left in between. CDR1 is SGHNT, CDR2 YENEEA, per germline. CDR3 length: 13 amino acids. Written as DNA, the CDR3 is TGTGCCACAAAAAGGGGAAACACCGGGGAGCTGTTTTTT. Translated, it gives CATKRGNTGELFF.

This clone was seen only once. V usage is TRBV21-1 and J usage is TRBJ2-7; no check of the table's D call, TRBD1, against the DNA was made. TRBV21-1 is labeled a pseudogene. The CDR3 sequence is 15 residues long. In DNA form, the CDR3 reads TGTGCCAGCACCACAGGGTCCCAGGGTCGGCACGAGCAGTACTTC. Translating gives CASTTGSQGRHEQYF.

In this sample, this clone turned up once. The chain combines TRBV7-9 with TRBJ2-7, with 7 nucleotides matching TRBD2. The junction had 14 bases not matched to a gene; V was cut back by 5 bases and J by 1 base. The CDR3 sequence is 17 residues long. Germline V gene data show CDR1 as SEHNR and CDR2 as FQNEAQ (reference sequence). The CDR3: CASSPTSSGDYSYEQYF. The CDR3 DNA sequence: TGTGCCAGCAGCCCAACCTCTAGCGGAGATTATTCCTACGAGCAGTACTTC. Combining the CDR3 with reference TRBV7-9 and TRBJ2-7 gives the whole variable domain DTGVSQNPRHKITKRGQNVTFRCDPISEHNRLYWYRQTLGQGPEFLTYFQNEAQLEKSRLLSDRFSAERPKGSFSTLEIQRTEQGDSAMYLCASSPTSSGDYSYEQYFGPGTRLTVT.

The J gene is TRBJ2-2, the V gene TRBV5-1, with a possible D match to TRBD2 (5 bases). The V end was cut by 4 bases, the J end by 2 bases, with 12 bases between. CDR1 SGHRS and CDR2 YFSETQ come from the germline V gene. CDR3 length: 15 amino acids. CDR3 sequence: CASSAGRKNTGELFF. The CDR3, as DNA: TGCGCCAGCAGCGCGGGCAGGAAAAACACCGGGGAGCTGTTTTTT.

This sequence joins TRBV7-2 and TRBJ2-1; TRBD1 matches at 10 bases. The CDR3 is 15 residues long. V shed 1 base and J 6 bases; nucleotides not matched to a gene: 3. Germline CDR1 and CDR2: SGHTA and FQGNSA. DNA of the CDR3: TGTGCCAGCAGCTTAGTTCGGGACAGGGGCAATGAGCAGTTCTTC. As protein: CASSLVRDRGNEQFF.

The rearrangement links TRBV5-1 to TRBJ2-2; D gene unclear. This CDR3 has 13 amino acids. Deletions cut 4 bases from V and 7 bases from J, with 11 bases between. The V gene's germline CDR1 is SGHRS and CDR2 YFSETQ. The CDR3 sequence: CASSPSPGGELFF. The CDR3 DNA follows: TGCGCCAGCAGCCCTTCCCCGGGCGGGGAGCTGTTTTTT.

The rearrangement uses TRBV28 and TRBJ1-5; 7 bases fit TRBD1. The length of the CDR3 is 13 residues. Looked up from germline, CDR1 is MDHEN and CDR2 is SYDVKM. The junction had 9 bases not matched to a gene; V was cut back by 8 bases and J by 8 bases. DNA of the CDR3: TGTGCCAGCGACGACAGGGAGAGCAAGCCCCAGCATTTT. Translation gives CASDDRESKPQHF.